A selection of T cell receptor beta chains follows, all from one sample in a study of human T cells and chemical hapten exposure. TCRdb ran MiXCR on the RACE reads and lists one entry per CDR3 protein. The sample carries 380,000 or so distinct CDR3 sequences, around 5.5% recorded once. The input for sequencing was whole blood, taken in connection with sensitization to the hapten diphenylcyclopropenone (DPC). The source of these receptors is a woman in her late teens or twenties with alopecia areata. Some clones in this sample may be carry-over from other donors' samples. Each CDR3 is given with its conserved first and last residue. D genes are given only for firm matches. Clone size is stated in some rows and not others, as once, few, many or a class when expanded.

>-|TRBV29-1|few|TRBJ1-4
TGCAGCGTTGAAGAGAGAGGAGCAACTAATGAAAAACTGTTTTTT
CSVEERGATNEKLFF
>-|TRBV12-3/TRBV12-4|many|TRBJ2-2
TGTGCCAGCAGTCCTACGGGGGGCCCGATGGTCACCGGGGAGCTGTTTTTT
CASSPTGGPMVTGELFF
>TRBD2|TRBV24-1|-|TRBJ2-2
TGTGCCACCGCGGGGGGGGTGAACACCGGGGAGCTGTTTTTT
CATAGGVNTGELFF
>-|TRBV29-1|few|TRBJ1-1
TGCAGCGTTCATGTCAGGGCCAAAAACACTGAAGCTTTCTTT
CSVHVRAKNTEAFF
>TRBD1|TRBV5-6|few|TRBJ2-7
TGTGCCAGCAGCGTACGACAGGGTGTGATCGCCTACGAGCAGTACTTC
CASSVRQGVIAYEQYF
>-|TRBV20-1|many|TRBJ2-3
TGCAGTGCTGCCCCGGTTGCGCGCAGCACAGATACGCAGTATTTT
CSAAPVARSTDTQYF
>TRBD2|TRBV9|few|TRBJ2-3
TGTGCCAGCAGCTCCGGGGGGGGACTGACTAGCACAGATACGCAGTATTTT
CASSSGGGLTSTDTQYF
>TRBD2|TRBV20-1|many|TRBJ2-7
TGCAGTGCTAGAGAAGCGGGGGGCTCCTACGAGCAGTACTTC
CSAREAGGSYEQYF
>-|TRBV27|-|TRBJ2-1
TGTGCCAGCAGGAAGTCGGGGGCCCATGAGCAGTTCTTC
CASRKSGAHEQFF
>TRBD1|TRBV20-1|many|TRBJ1-5
TGCAGTGCTAGAGCAGGGGGCGGCAATCAGCCCCAGCATTTT
CSARAGGGNQPQHF
>-|TRBV5-6|many|TRBJ1-4
TGTGCCAGCAGGGGAACTCGGACGGGCGGTGAAAAACTGTTTTTT
CASRGTRTGGEKLFF
>-|TRBV24-1|many|TRBJ1-5
TGTGCCACCAGTGGATCCGGAGACCCAGCATTACAGCCCCAGCATTTT
CATSGSGDPALQPQHF
>-|TRBV20-1|-|TRBJ1-5
TGCAGTGCTAGTATAAATCAGCCCCAGCATTTT
CSASINQPQHF
>TRBD1|TRBV7-9|many|TRBJ1-2
TGTGCCAGCAGCTTAGGCCAAGGACAGGGGGCGCAAGGCTACACCTTC
CASSLGQGQGAQGYTF
>-|TRBV9|many|TRBJ1-5
TGTGCCAGCAGCCCAACGTGGTCGGAGCAGCCCCAGCATTTT
CASSPTWSEQPQHF
>TRBD1|TRBV3-1|many|TRBJ1-5
TGTGCCAGCAGCCGTGGACAGGGGGGAGAGCCCCAGCATTTT
CASSRGQGGEPQHF